One and the same sample provided the 21 T cell receptor beta chains below, sequenced in a study of shared clonotypes between healthy human individuals. This table comes from immunoSEQ multiplex PCR, and its TCRdb copy is limited to in-frame clones, with some not included. The sample lists about 710,000 clones; more than 70% were seen once. The sample consisted of memory CD4+ T cells sorted from blood. Sample subset: CD45RA-negative fraction. The receptor set was obtained from a woman aged 25 to 39 in good health.

The sample holds many counts of this clone. This chain joins TRBV18 and TRBJ1-2, with D perhaps matching TRBD1 (5 bases). This CDR3 is built from 13 residues. CDR1 is KGHSH, CDR2 LQKENI, per germline. V shed 3 bases and J shed 5 bases, with 10 bases lying between them. In DNA form, the CDR3 reads TGTGCCAGCTCACCGGGGACTGGATATGGCTACACCTTC. Amino acid sequence: CASSPGTGYGYTF.

The J gene is TRBJ1-1, the V gene TRBV6-5; D is uncertain. This CDR3 is 14 amino acids long. Germline-derived CDR1 and CDR2 are MNHEY and SVGAGI. Trimming cost V 6 bases and J 3 bases, with 14 bases left between them. The CDR3 DNA is TGTGCCAGCAGACAAGGGAGCGGGTACACTGAAGCTTTCTTT. It specifies CASRQGSGYTEAFF.

In its sample, this clone was seen once. This chain links TRBV10-3 with TRBJ2-7, with unresolved D. V gave up 0 bases and J gave up 6 bases, with 6 bases separating them. The germline V gene has CDR1 ENHRY and CDR2 SYGVKD. The CDR3 has 12 residues. CDR3 DNA: TGTGCCATCAGTGAGTCGATTTCCGAGCAGTACTTC. Encoded protein: CAISESISEQYF.

The rearrangement links TRBV19 to TRBJ2-2; 11 nucleotides align to TRBD2. This CDR3 is built from 15 residues. Germline CDR1 and CDR2: LNHDA and SQIVND (reference sequence). J was trimmed by 4 bases and V by 6 bases; bases with no gene match: 4. DNA for the CDR3: TGTGCCAGTAGCGGGACTAGCGGAACCACCGGGGAGCTGTTTTTT. Translating it yields CASSGTSGTTGELFF.

This clone was observed many times. The J gene is TRBJ1-1, the V gene TRBV6-4; D remains ambiguous. Germline V gives CDR1 MRHNA, CDR2 SNTAGT. This CDR3 is built from 13 residues. Between the trimmed V and J ends, which lost 3 bases and 5 bases, there was a span of 10 bases. In DNA form, the CDR3 reads TGTGCCAGCAGTGAAAGCCGGGATACTGAAGCTTTCTTT. It codes for CASSESRDTEAFF.

The rearrangement uses TRBV18 and TRBJ2-1; D call uncertain. Per the germline V gene, CDR1 is KGHSH and CDR2 is LQKENI. Trimming took 5 bases from V and 5 from J, leaving 10 bases between them. This CDR3 contains 13 residues. CDR3 sequence reads: CASSSGVHNEQFF. CDR3 nucleotides: TGTGCCAGCTCATCGGGTGTGCACAATGAGCAGTTCTTC.

Only one count was recorded for this clone. The chain combines TRBV19 with TRBJ2-2; TRBD1 agrees at 9 bases. Germline-derived CDR1 and CDR2 are LNHDA and SQIVND (reference sequence). Losses at the gene ends were 2 bases for V and 5 bases for J; bases not matched to a gene: 6. There are 16 residues in the CDR3. Here the CDR3 reads CASSINRGQRTGELFF. As DNA, the CDR3 is TGTGCCAGTAGTATAAACAGGGGGCAGAGAACCGGGGAGCTGTTTTTT.

The rearrangement links TRBV5-4 to TRBJ2-7; D is possibly TRBD1 (5 bases). Trimming left V 0 bases short and J 4 bases short, with 14 bases between. The CDR3 sequence is 15 residues long. Germline V gene data show CDR1 as SGHNT and CDR2 as YYREEE (reference sequence). The CDR3 protein is CASSLGSGMLYEQYF. The CDR3 DNA reads TGTGCCAGCAGCTTGGGTTCAGGGATGCTGTACGAGCAGTACTTC.

The chain carries TRBV7-8 and TRBJ2-7, with TRBD2 matching 9 bases. V shed 4 bases and J 7 bases; nucleotides not matched to a gene: 17. The length of the CDR3 is 17 residues. Germline CDR1 SGHVS, CDR2 FQNEAQ. DNA for the CDR3: TGTGCCAGCAGCTCGGTGGTTGTGGCGGGAGGGCCTGGTGAGCAGTACTTC. Translation: CASSSVVVAGGPGEQYF.

This rearrangement joins TRBV16 to TRBJ2-3; 10 bases fit TRBD2. The V and J ends lost 4 bases and 6 bases, in that order; junction bases with no gene match: 10. Germline V lookup: CDR1 KGHSY, CDR2 FQNENV. The CDR3 extends over 16 amino acids. The CDR3 is CASSPHLAGATDTQYF. Written as DNA, the CDR3 is TGTGCCAGCAGCCCTCACCTAGCGGGAGCAACTGATACGCAGTATTTT.

This chain links TRBV7-9 with TRBJ1-2; possible D gene TRBD1, 5 bases. The CDR3 has 14 residues. Germline CDR1 and CDR2: SEHNR and FQNEAQ (reference sequence). The V end was cut by 5 bases, the J end by 8 bases, with 18 bases between. CDR3 protein: CASSPGQGGQGYTF. The CDR3 DNA reads TGTGCCAGCAGCCCCGGGCAGGGAGGGCAGGGCTACACCTTC.

The V gene is TRBV6-6, the J gene TRBJ1-6, with D possibly TRBD1 on 5 matching bases. Per the germline V gene, CDR1 is MNHNY and CDR2 is SVGAGI (reference sequence). V was cut by 2 bases and J by 9 bases, with 14 bases left in between. The CDR3 extends over 15 amino acids. The CDR3 DNA reads TGTGCCAGCAGTTACGGTCCAGGGCGGGGTTCACCCCTCCACTTT. The encoded protein is CASSYGPGRGSPLHF.

About this clone: This specimen includes other DNA sequences encoding the same CDR3. This chain connects TRBV5-1 to TRBJ1-3; maybe TRBD1 (5 bases). Germline loops: CDR1 SGHRS, CDR2 YFSETQ. The CDR3 has 14 amino acids. The V end lost 2 bases, the J end lost 4 bases, and 10 bases lay between the germline ends. The CDR3 sequence is CASSLGTAGNTIYF. Here the CDR3 DNA reads TGCGCCAGCAGCTTAGGGACGGCGGGAAACACCATATATTTT.

V and J are TRBV7-9 and TRBJ1-1, with D unclear. The CDR3 contains 13 residues. CDR1 is SEHNR and CDR2 is FQNEAQ in the germline V gene (reference sequence). V was clipped by 2 bases and J by 5 bases, with 9 bases between them. Here the CDR3 reads CASSLQISTEAFF. The CDR3 DNA sequence: TGTGCCAGCAGCTTACAAATCTCGACTGAAGCTTTCTTT.

The J gene is TRBJ2-1, the V gene TRBV28, with D perhaps matching TRBD2 (6 bases). This CDR3 contains 13 residues. V was pared by 3 bases and J by 15 bases, with 18 bases between. The germline V gene encodes CDR1 MDHEN and CDR2 SYDVKM. CDR3 coding DNA: TGTGCCAGCAGTTTCACGGGGGTTAGCCCGTGGTTCTTC. This sequence encodes CASSFTGVSPWFF. Complete variable domain (other parts from reference TRBV28 and TRBJ2-1): DVKVTQSSRYLVKRTGEKVFLECVQDMDHENMFWYRQDPGLGLRLIYFSYDVKMKEKGDIPEGYSVSREKKERFSLILESASTNQTSMYLCASSFTGVSPWFFGPGTRLTVL.

This chain links TRBV10-2 with TRBJ1-4; D is unresolved. Germline lookup yields CDR1 WSHSY and CDR2 SAAADI. The CDR3 has 15 amino acids. Deletions cut 7 bases from V and 2 bases from J, with 14 bases between. The CDR3 DNA reads as TGCGCCAGCATCCCTCACGGGAGCACTAATGAAAAACTGTTTTTT. Encoded protein: CASIPHGSTNEKLFF.

This clone came up a few times. The rearrangement links TRBV28 to TRBJ1-1, with D perhaps matching TRBD1 (5 bases). The CDR3 spans 14 residues. The V gene's germline CDR1 is MDHEN and CDR2 SYDVKM. V was shortened by 5 bases and J by 6 bases, with 16 bases between the two germline ends. The CDR3 reads CASSTTAGSAEAFF. CDR3 nucleotide sequence: TGTGCCAGCAGTACCACCGCAGGGTCTGCTGAAGCTTTCTTT.

With respect to this clone: Within the sample, other DNA sequences also encode this same CDR3. The V call is TRBV5-1, the J call TRBJ2-3; TRBD2 matches at 11 bases. This CDR3 region has 16 residues. Germline CDR1 and CDR2: SGHRS and YFSETQ. Trimming at V came to 3 bases and at J to 1 base, leaving 4 bases not matched to a gene. CDR3: CASSSGTSGGTDTQYF. As DNA, the CDR3 is TGCGCCAGCAGCTCCGGGACTAGCGGAGGCACAGATACGCAGTATTTT.

This clone was seen only a few times. This sample also contains other DNA sequences that code for the same CDR3. The rearrangement uses TRBV2 and TRBJ1-5, with D unresolved. Per the germline V gene, CDR1 is SNHLY and CDR2 is FYNNEI. This CDR3 spans 14 amino acids. V gave up 6 bases and J gave up 0 bases, with 9 bases separating them. CDR3: CASSRSYSNQPQHF. The CDR3 nucleotides are TGTGCCAGCAGCAGAAGTTATAGCAATCAGCCCCAGCATTTT.

The chain combines TRBV4-1 with TRBJ1-5, with 10 bases that match TRBD1. The CDR3 runs 17 residues. V shed 4 bases and J 3 bases; nucleotides not matched to a gene: 9. Germline V gene data show CDR1 as MGHRA and CDR2 as YSYEKL. As DNA, the CDR3 is TGCGCCAGCAGCCTCATTCGGGGACAGGGGCTCAATCAGCCCCAGCATTTT. Its protein product is CASSLIRGQGLNQPQHF.

With respect to this clone: Within the sample, other DNA sequences also encode this same CDR3. The chain links TRBV18 to TRBJ2-7; D call uncertain. The CDR3 loop spans 11 amino acids. Trimming stripped 2 bases from V and 3 bases from J, with 2 bases between. Germline CDR1 KGHSH, CDR2 LQKENI. DNA of the CDR3: TGTGCCAGCTCACCAGGCTACGAGCAGTACTTC. Its translation is CASSPGYEQYF.